One sample yielded the 22 T cell receptor beta chains listed below, sequenced in a study of PD-L1 blockade in urothelial cancer. TCRdb's copy holds only in-frame clones and misses some; the assay was immunoSEQ multiplex PCR. The data show fewer than 60,000 clones, 85% seen once. Time point meaning: pretreatment peripheral blood. The sample in question was PBMCs, obtained around atezolizumab (anti-PD-L1) treatment. These TCRs come from a man aged 65 to 85 with urothelial cancer.

The chain joins TRBV9 to TRBJ1-1, with D unclear. The CDR3 has 13 amino acids. Germline V gives CDR1 SGDLS, CDR2 YYNGEE. V was clipped by 0 bases and J by 1 base, with 4 bases between them. CDR3 sequence (DNA): TGTGCCAGCAGCGTAGTATGGAACACTGAAGCTTTCTTT. This translates into CASSVVWNTEAFF. The variable domain in full, with the rest retrieved from reference TRBV9 and TRBJ1-1, is DSGVTQTPKHLITATGQRVTLRCSPRSGDLSVYWYQQSLDQGLQFLIQYYNGEERAKGNILERFSAQQFPDLHSELNLSSLELGDSALYFCASSVVWNTEAFFGQGTRLTVV.

Relative to its sample, this clone is medium-sized. The chain recombines TRBV5-1 with TRBJ1-1, with D maybe TRBD1 (5 bases). Germline loops: CDR1 SGHRS, CDR2 YFSETQ. The length of the CDR3 is 13 residues. The V end was cut by 6 bases, the J end by 1 base, with 10 bases between. The CDR3 nucleotides read TGCGCCAGCACCGGGACTTCGAACACTGAAGCTTTCTTT. Translated: CASTGTSNTEAFF. The complete variable domain, with remaining parts taken from reference TRBV5-1 and TRBJ1-1, reads KAGVTQTPRYLIKTRGQQVTLSCSPISGHRSVSWYQQTPGQGLQFLFEYFSETQRNKGNFPGRFSGRQFSNSRSEMNVSTLELGDSALYLCASTGTSNTEAFFGQGTRLTVV.

The chain recombines TRBV5-6 with TRBJ2-7, with 9 bases lining up with TRBD1. With 3 bases clipped from V and 6 bases from J, the junction kept 16 bases outside the gene matches. Germline assignment: CDR1 SGHDT and CDR2 YYEEEE. The CDR3 sequence is 17 residues long. The DNA of the CDR3 is TGTGCCAGCAGCTCCTACACATCGACAGGGGGACTAACCGAGCAGTACTTC. Translation gives CASSSYTSTGGLTEQYF.

The chain uses TRBV21-1 and TRBJ2-3; TRBD1, the table's D call, was not compared with the DNA. TRBV21-1 is a pseudogene locus. CDR3 length: 14 amino acids. CDR3 sequence (DNA): TGTGCCAGCGATGGGCCCTATCCGGCAGATACGCAGTATTTT. Translation gives CASDGPYPADTQYF.

The rearrangement links TRBV19 to TRBJ1-5; perhaps TRBD1 as D (6 bases). Trimming shortened V by 6 bases and J by 7 bases, and 10 bases separated the two germline ends. The CDR3 length is 12 residues. Germline CDR1 LNHDA, CDR2 SQIVND (reference sequence). The DNA of the CDR3 is TGTGCCAGTAGACAGGGTCGACAGCCCCAGCATTTT. It is translated as CASRQGRQPQHF.

The chain recombines TRBV9 with TRBJ2-1, with 9 bases aligning to TRBD2. The CDR3 totals 19 residues. Germline V lookup: CDR1 SGDLS, CDR2 YYNGEE. The V segment lost 0 bases and the J segment 1 base; nucleotides outside the gene matches: 11. This CDR3 is CASSVGLAGAGGSYNEQFF. Written as DNA, the CDR3 is TGTGCCAGCAGCGTAGGGTTAGCGGGAGCTGGGGGGTCCTACAATGAGCAGTTCTTC.

The gene calls are TRBV29-1 and TRBJ1-1; no clear D gene. CDR1 is SQVTM and CDR2 is ANQGSEA in the germline V gene. Trimming took off 6 bases at V and 2 bases at J, with 16 bases between the two ends. The length of the CDR3 is 14 residues. CDR3 in amino acids: CSVSRREINTEAFF. CDR3 sequence (DNA): TGCAGCGTCTCGCGGAGGGAGATAAACACTGAAGCTTTCTTT.

The rearrangement joins TRBV6-1 to TRBJ1-5; D is undetermined. The CDR3 contains 13 residues. With 2 bases removed from V and 11 bases from J, the gap between germline ends came to 13 bases. Per germline, CDR1 MNHNS and CDR2 SASEGT. CDR3 in DNA: TGTGCCAGCAGTGAAAATTGGAGGCAAGCCCAGCATTTT. This translates into CASSENWRQAQHF.

The rearrangement joins TRBV27 to TRBJ1-4; a possible D gene is TRBD1 (6 bases). The V gene's germline CDR1 is MNHEY and CDR2 SMNVEV (reference sequence). The CDR3 is 18 residues long. V lost 0 bases to trimming and J lost 4 bases, with 18 bases between them. CDR3 bases: TGTGCCAGCAGTTTATCGGGGTCGAGGACAGCCCTTAATGAAAAACTGTTTTTT. Residues: CASSLSGSRTALNEKLFF.

This clone was observed a handful of times. The V call is TRBV7-3, the J call TRBJ2-7; perhaps TRBD1 as D (6 bases). The CDR3 has 14 residues. CDR1 and CDR2 (germline): SGHTA, FQGTGA. V was shortened by 4 bases and J by 2 bases, with 12 bases between the two germline ends. In nucleotides, the CDR3 is TGTGCCAGCAGCTCATACAGGGCCCCCTACGAGCAGTACTTC. Translated, it gives CASSSYRAPYEQYF.

The genes are TRBV4-2 and TRBJ2-3, with TRBD2 matching over 12 bases. The CDR3 runs 16 residues. Germline CDR1 reads LGHNA; CDR2 reads YNFKEQ. J gave up 3 bases and V 2 bases, and 3 bases lay outside the gene matches. CDR3 protein: CASSQTSGRSTDTQYF. CDR3 sequence (DNA): TGTGCCAGCAGCCAAACTAGCGGGAGGAGTACAGATACGCAGTATTTT.

The chain employs TRBV14 and TRBJ1-1, with 8 nucleotides matching TRBD1. This CDR3 is 16 amino acids long. Germline trimming cut 9 bases from V and 1 base from J; bases unmatched to any gene: 13. Germline V lookup: CDR1 SGHDN, CDR2 FVKESK. CDR3 sequence reads: CARPQRDRKGNTEAFF. CDR3 nucleotides: TGTGCCAGGCCCCAGCGGGACAGGAAGGGGAACACTGAAGCTTTCTTT.

This clone was observed a few times. J is TRBJ1-1 and V is TRBV7-9; weak D call: TRBD1 (5 bases). Germline CDR1 reads SEHNR; CDR2 reads FQNEAQ (reference sequence). The CDR3 has 13 residues. V lost 5 bases to trimming and J lost 3 bases, with 10 bases between them. The CDR3, as DNA: TGTGCCAGCAGCGAGACAGTTTACACTGAAGCTTTCTTT. Its protein product is CASSETVYTEAFF.

The chain is built from TRBV5-1 and TRBJ2-7; 7 positions agree with TRBD2. V lost 4 bases to trimming and J lost 3 bases; unmatched junction nucleotides: 10. Germline V CDR1 and CDR2: SGHRS, YFSETQ. This CDR3 contains 15 residues. The CDR3 region is CASSILADAIYEQYF. The CDR3 coding sequence is TGCGCCAGCAGCATTCTAGCGGACGCTATCTACGAGCAGTACTTC.

This clone has more than one count but fewer than ten. The V and J genes are TRBV6-4 and TRBJ2-1, with 10 bases aligning to TRBD2. Looked up from germline, CDR1 is MRHNA and CDR2 is SNTAGT. CDR3 length equals 14 residues. V was clipped by 3 bases and J by 8 bases; unmatched bases: 4. CDR3 region: CASSDSSGRHEQFF. The CDR3, as DNA: TGTGCCAGCAGTGATTCTAGCGGGAGACATGAGCAGTTCTTC.

This chain links TRBV5-6 with TRBJ1-6; 9 nucleotides match TRBD1. This CDR3 is 15 amino acids long. Unmatched junction bases numbered 4, after V lost 4 bases and J lost 5 bases. The germline V gene has CDR1 SGHDT and CDR2 YYEEEE. DNA for the CDR3: TGTGCCAGCAGCGGACAGGGGCGAAATAATTCACCCCTCCACTTT. Encoded protein: CASSGQGRNNSPLHF.

The genes are TRBV7-2 and TRBJ2-1, with 9 nucleotides matching TRBD2. Germline V gives CDR1 SGHTA, CDR2 FQGNSA. CDR3 length: 14 amino acids. The V and J ends lost 5 bases and 7 bases, in that order; junction bases with no gene match: 6. The CDR3 spells CASSPISGRNEQFF. The CDR3 region has the DNA TGTGCCAGCAGCCCTATCAGCGGGAGGAATGAGCAGTTCTTC.

Written as DNA, the CDR3 is TGTGCCAGCAGCCCCACGGGAGCAACCGGGGGGCCGAGCTCCTACGAGCAGTACTTC. Protein sequence: CASSPTGATGGPSSYEQYF. V usage is TRBV7-9 and J usage is TRBJ2-7, with D tentatively TRBD2 (7 bases). The CDR3 has 19 residues. Germline V gives CDR1 SEHNR, CDR2 FQNEAQ (reference sequence). With 5 bases removed from V and 0 bases from J, the gap between germline ends came to 26 bases.

The chain has TRBV14 and TRBJ2-7, with a tentative D call TRBD2 (5 bases). V was shortened by 5 bases and J by 4 bases, with 9 bases between the two germline ends. Looked up from germline, CDR1 is SGHDN and CDR2 is FVKESK. There are 12 residues in the CDR3. The CDR3 reads CASSGSPYEQYF. DNA of the CDR3: TGTGCCAGCAGCGGGAGTCCTTACGAGCAGTACTTC. The whole variable domain, remainder taken from reference TRBV14 and TRBJ2-7, is EAGVTQFPSHSVIEKGQTVTLRCDPISGHDNLYWYRRVMGKEIKFLLHFVKESKQDESGMPNNRFLAERTGGTYSTLKVQPAELEDSGVYFCASSGSPYEQYFGPGTRLTVT.

The CDR3 DNA sequence: TGTGCCAGCAGCTTAGGTTTCAGGGGCTACGAGCAGTACTTC. Translated: CASSLGFRGYEQYF. V gene TRBV11-2 combines with J gene TRBJ2-7, with D maybe TRBD1 (6 bases). Germline-derived CDR1 and CDR2 are SGHAT and FQNNGV. Between the trimmed V and J ends, which lost 1 base and 3 bases, there was a span of 10 bases. The CDR3 is 14 residues long.

V usage is TRBV30 and J usage is TRBJ2-1, with 13 bases aligning to TRBD2. From germline, CDR1 is GTSNPN and CDR2 SVGIG (reference sequence). The CDR3 is 19 amino acids. With V trimmed by 2 bases and J by 6 bases, 16 bases remained unmatched. For the CDR3, the DNA is TGTGCCTGGAGTATAACCAGGACTAGCGGGAGCGGTTGGAGCAATGAGCAGTTCTTC. It is translated as CAWSITRTSGSGWSNEQFF.

The rearrangement links TRBV19 to TRBJ2-1; 10 bases agree with TRBD2. Germline V gives CDR1 LNHDA, CDR2 SQIVND (reference sequence). CDR3 length: 16 amino acids. The J segment lost 4 bases and the V segment lost 5 bases, leaving 8 bases of the junction unmatched. This CDR3 is CASSPGAGGPYNEQFF. The DNA for the CDR3 is TGTGCCAGTAGTCCAGGAGCGGGAGGGCCTTACAATGAGCAGTTCTTC.